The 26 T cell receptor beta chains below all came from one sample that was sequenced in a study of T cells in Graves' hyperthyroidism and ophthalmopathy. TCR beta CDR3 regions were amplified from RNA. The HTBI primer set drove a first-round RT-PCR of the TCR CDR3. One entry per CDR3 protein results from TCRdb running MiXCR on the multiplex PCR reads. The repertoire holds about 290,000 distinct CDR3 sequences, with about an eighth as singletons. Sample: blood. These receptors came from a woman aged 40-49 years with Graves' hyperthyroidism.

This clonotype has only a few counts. The CDR3 protein is CASSPVGGRLYYEQYF. CDR3 DNA: TGTGCCAGCAGCCCCGTTGGAGGGAGGCTCTACTACGAGCAGTACTTC. The V and J genes are TRBV7-9 and TRBJ2-7, with D possibly being TRBD2 (6 bases). V was trimmed by 5 bases and J by 3 bases, leaving 20 bases between them. Germline lookup yields CDR1 SEHNR and CDR2 FQNEAQ (reference sequence). The CDR3 totals 16 residues.

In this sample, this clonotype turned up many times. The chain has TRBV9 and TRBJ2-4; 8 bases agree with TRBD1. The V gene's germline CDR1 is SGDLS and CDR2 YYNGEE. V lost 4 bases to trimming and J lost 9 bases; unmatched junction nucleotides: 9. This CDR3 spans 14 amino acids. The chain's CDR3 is CASSPNDRGGIQYF. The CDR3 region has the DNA TGTGCCAGCAGCCCAAATGACAGGGGAGGCATTCAGTACTTC.

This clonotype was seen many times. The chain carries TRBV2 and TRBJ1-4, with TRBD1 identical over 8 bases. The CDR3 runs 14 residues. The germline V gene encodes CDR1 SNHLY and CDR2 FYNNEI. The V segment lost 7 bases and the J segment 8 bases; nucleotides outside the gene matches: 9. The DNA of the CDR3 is TGTGCCAGCATTAACCAGGGGGCAGGAGAAAAACTGTTTTTT. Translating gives CASINQGAGEKLFF.

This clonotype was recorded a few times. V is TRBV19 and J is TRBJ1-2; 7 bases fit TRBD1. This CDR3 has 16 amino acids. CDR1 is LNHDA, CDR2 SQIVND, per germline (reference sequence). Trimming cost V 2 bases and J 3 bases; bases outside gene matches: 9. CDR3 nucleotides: TGTGCCAGTAGTATAATGCAACAGGGGCCGGACTATGGCTACACCTTC. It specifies CASSIMQQGPDYGYTF.

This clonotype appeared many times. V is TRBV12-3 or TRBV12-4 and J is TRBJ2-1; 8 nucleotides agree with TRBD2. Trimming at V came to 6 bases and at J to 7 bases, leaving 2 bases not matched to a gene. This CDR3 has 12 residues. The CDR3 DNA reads TGTGCCAGCAGCATAGCGGGAAATGAGCAGTTCTTC. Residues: CASSIAGNEQFF.

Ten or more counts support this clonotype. DNA for the CDR3: TGTGCCAGCAGCCAAGCTGGCAGGGGGTCTGGCTACACCTTC. Amino acids: CASSQAGRGSGYTF. V is TRBV3-1 and J is TRBJ1-2; 7 bases align to TRBD1. V lost 1 base to trimming and J lost 7 bases; unmatched junction nucleotides: 6. Germline V gene lookup returns CDR1 LGHDT and CDR2 YNNKEL (reference sequence). The length of the CDR3 is 14 residues.

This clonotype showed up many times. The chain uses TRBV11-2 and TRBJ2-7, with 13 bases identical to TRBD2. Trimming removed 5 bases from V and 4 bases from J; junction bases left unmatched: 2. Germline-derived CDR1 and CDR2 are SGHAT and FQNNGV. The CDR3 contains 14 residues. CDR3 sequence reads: CASSPTSGRYEQYF. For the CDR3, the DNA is TGTGCCAGCAGCCCGACTAGCGGGAGGTACGAGCAGTACTTC.

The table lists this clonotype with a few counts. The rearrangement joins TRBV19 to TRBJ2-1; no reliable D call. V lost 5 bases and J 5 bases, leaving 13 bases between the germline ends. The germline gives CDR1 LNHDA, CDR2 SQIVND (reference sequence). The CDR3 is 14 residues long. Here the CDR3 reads CASSSARRHNEQFF. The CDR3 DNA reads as TGTGCCAGTAGTTCGGCTAGAAGGCACAATGAGCAGTTCTTC. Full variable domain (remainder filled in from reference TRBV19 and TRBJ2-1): DGGITQSPKYLFRKEGQNVTLSCEQNLNHDAMYWYRQDPGQGLRLIYYSQIVNDFQKGDIAEGYSVSREKKESFPLTVTSAQKNPTAFYLCASSSARRHNEQFFGPGTRLTVL.

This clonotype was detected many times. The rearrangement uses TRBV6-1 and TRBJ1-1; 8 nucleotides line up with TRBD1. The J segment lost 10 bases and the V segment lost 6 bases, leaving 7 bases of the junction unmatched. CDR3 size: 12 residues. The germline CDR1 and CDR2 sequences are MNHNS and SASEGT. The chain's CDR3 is CASSPGQGRAFF. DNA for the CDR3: TGTGCCAGCAGCCCCGGACAGGGACGAGCTTTCTTT.

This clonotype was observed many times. The CDR3 bases are TGTGCCAGCAGTTTCCCACCGGTTAGCGGGAGGGGAACCTACGAGCAGTACTTC. Translated, it gives CASSFPPVSGRGTYEQYF. The rearrangement joins TRBV28 to TRBJ2-7; 11 nucleotides agree with TRBD2. The junction had 12 bases not matched to a gene; V was cut back by 3 bases and J by 2 bases. This CDR3 is built from 18 residues. Per the germline V gene, CDR1 is MDHEN and CDR2 is SYDVKM.

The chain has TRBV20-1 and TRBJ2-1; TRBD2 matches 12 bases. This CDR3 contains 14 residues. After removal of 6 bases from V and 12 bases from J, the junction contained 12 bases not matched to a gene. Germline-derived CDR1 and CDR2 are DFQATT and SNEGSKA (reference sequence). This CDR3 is CSARTSGKIRGQFF. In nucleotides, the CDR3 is TGCAGTGCGAGGACTAGCGGGAAAATTCGTGGGCAGTTCTTC.

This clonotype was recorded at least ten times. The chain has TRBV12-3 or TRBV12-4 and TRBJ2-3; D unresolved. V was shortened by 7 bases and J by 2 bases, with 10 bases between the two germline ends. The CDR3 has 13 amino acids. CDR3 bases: TGTGCCAGCACCCTGAGTTTCACAGATACGCAGTATTTT. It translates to CASTLSFTDTQYF.

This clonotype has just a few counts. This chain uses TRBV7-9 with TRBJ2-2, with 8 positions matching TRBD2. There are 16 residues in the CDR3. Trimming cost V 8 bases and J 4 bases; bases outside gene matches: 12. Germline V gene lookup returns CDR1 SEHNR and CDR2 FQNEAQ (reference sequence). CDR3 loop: CASFPPTSGPTGELFF. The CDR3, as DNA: TGTGCCAGCTTTCCCCCTACTAGCGGACCCACCGGGGAGCTGTTTTTT.

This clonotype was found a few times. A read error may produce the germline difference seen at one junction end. CDR3 DNA sequence: TGTGCCAGCAGCTTAGGGAGAGTGGGCCACAGCTCCTACAATGAGCAGCTCTTC. Translated: CASSLGRVGHSSYNEQLF. The rearrangement uses TRBV7-9 and TRBJ2-1; D is unresolved. CDR1 is SEHNR, CDR2 FQNEAQ, per germline (reference sequence). The CDR3 is 18 amino acids.

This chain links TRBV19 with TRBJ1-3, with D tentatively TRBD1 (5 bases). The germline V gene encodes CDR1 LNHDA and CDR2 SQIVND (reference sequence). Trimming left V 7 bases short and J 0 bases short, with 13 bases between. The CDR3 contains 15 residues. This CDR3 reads CASTAGRSSGNTIYF. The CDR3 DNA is TGTGCCAGTACCGCGGGACGGTCCTCTGGAAACACCATATATTTT.

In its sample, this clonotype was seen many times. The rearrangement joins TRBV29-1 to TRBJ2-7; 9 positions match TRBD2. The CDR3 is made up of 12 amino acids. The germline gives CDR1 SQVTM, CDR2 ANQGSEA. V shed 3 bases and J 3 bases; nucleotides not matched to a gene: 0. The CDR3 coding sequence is TGCAGCGTTGAGACTAGCGGCTACGAGCAGTACTTC. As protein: CSVETSGYEQYF.

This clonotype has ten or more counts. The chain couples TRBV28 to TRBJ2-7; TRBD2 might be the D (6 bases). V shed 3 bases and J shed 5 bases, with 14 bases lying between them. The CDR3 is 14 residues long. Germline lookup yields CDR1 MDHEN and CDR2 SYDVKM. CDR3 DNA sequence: TGTGCCAGCAGTTTCGTCGGGAGCATCGACGAGCAGTACTTC. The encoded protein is CASSFVGSIDEQYF.

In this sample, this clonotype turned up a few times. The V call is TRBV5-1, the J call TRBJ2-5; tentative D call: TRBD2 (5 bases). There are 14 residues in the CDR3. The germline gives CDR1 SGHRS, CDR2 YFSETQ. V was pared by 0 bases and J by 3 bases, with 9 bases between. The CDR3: CASSLAVGEETQYF. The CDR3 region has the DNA TGCGCCAGCAGCTTGGCCGTCGGGGAAGAGACCCAGTACTTC.

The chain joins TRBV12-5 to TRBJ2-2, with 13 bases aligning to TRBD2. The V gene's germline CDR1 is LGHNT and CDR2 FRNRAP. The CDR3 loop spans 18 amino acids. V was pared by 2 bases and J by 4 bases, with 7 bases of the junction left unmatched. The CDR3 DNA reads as TGTGCTAGTGGTTTGCCCCCTCGGACTAGCGGGGGCACCGGGGAGCTGTTTTTT. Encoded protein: CASGLPPRTSGGTGELFF.

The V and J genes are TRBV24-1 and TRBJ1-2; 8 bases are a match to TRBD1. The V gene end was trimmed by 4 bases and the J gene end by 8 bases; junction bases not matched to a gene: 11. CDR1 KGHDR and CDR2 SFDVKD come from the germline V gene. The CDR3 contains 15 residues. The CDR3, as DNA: TGTGCCACCAGTGACCCAATCCGACAGGGGAGCGGCTACACCTTC. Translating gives CATSDPIRQGSGYTF.

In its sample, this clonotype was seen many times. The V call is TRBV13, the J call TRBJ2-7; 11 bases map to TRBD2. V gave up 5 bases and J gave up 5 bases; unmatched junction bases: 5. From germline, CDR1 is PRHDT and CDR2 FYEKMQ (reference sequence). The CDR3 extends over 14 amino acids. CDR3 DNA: TGTGCCAGCAGCCTCCTTAGCGGGAGGGACGAGCAGTACTTC. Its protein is CASSLLSGRDEQYF.

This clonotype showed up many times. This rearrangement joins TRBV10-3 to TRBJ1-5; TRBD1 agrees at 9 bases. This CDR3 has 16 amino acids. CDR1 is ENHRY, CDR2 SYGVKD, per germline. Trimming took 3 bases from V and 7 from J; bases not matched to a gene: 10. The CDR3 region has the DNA TGTGCCATCAGTGATGGGGGACAGGGAAAATGGCAGCCCCAGCATTTT. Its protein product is CAISDGGQGKWQPQHF.

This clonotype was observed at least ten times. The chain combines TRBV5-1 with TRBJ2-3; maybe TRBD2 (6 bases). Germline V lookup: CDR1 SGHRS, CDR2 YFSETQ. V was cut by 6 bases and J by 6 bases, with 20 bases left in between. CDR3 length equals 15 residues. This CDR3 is CASTEGSPRGDTQYF. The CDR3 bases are TGCGCCAGCACTGAAGGGAGTCCCCGGGGGGATACGCAGTATTTT.

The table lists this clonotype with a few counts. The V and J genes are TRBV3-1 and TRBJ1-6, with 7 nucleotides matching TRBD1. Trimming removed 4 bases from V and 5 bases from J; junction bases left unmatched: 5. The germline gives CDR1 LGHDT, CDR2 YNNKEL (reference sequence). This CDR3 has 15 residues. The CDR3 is CASSPTGWDNSPLHF. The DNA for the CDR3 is TGTGCCAGCAGCCCGACAGGGTGGGATAATTCACCCCTCCACTTT.

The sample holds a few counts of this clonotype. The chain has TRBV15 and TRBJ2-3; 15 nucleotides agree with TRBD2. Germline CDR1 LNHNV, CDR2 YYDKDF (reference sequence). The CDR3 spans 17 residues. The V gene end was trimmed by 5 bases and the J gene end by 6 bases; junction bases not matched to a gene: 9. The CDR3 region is CATSGRRTSGRADTQYF. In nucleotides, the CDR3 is TGTGCCACCAGCGGACGACGGACTAGCGGGAGGGCGGATACGCAGTATTTT.

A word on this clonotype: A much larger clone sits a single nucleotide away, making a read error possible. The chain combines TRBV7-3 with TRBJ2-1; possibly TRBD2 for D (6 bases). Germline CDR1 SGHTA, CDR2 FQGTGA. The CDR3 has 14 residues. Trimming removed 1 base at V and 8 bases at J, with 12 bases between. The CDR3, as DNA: TGTGCCAGCAGCTTAATGGGGCGGGGAGATGAGCAGTTCTTC. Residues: CASSLMGRGDEQFF.